What follows are 27 T cell receptor beta chains derived from one specimen sequenced in a study of blood T cell repertoires in COVID-19 (dated by TCRdb to the early 2020s). To prepare the library, the immunoSEQ multiplex PCR assay was applied. TCRdb carries this immuneACCESS record with in-frame sequences only. Its versions omit some clonotypes, under half of them owing to an unresolved V gene in the studies checked, with the rest unexplained. The sample profile shows around 200,000 clones; 75% to 90% of them were found once. Around 20% of the sample is in the top ten clones. Sequencing was performed on PBMCs or T cells enriched from blood (not recorded which). These receptor sequences come from a man between 40 and 49 years old who had recovered from COVID-19.

This chain's CDR3 is CASRQLGGTTTDTQYF. CDR3 nucleotides: TGTGCCAGCCGCCAGTTAGGAGGTACAACCACAGATACGCAGTATTTT. V is TRBV5-5 and J is TRBJ2-3; maybe TRBD2 (5 bases). CDR3 size: 16 residues. With 7 bases removed from V and 2 bases from J, the gap between germline ends came to 20 bases. Germline CDR1 SGHKS, CDR2 YYEKEE (reference sequence).

The genes are TRBV20-1 and TRBJ1-5; TRBD1 might be the D (6 bases). Trimming cost V 3 bases and J 0 bases, with 12 bases left between them. This CDR3 region has 15 residues. Germline assignment: CDR1 DFQATT and CDR2 SNEGSKA (reference sequence). CDR3: CSASRGGNSNQPQHF. CDR3 in DNA: TGCAGTGCTAGTAGGGGGGGGAATAGCAATCAGCCCCAGCATTTT.

V gene TRBV29-1 combines with J gene TRBJ1-1; 7 bases are shared with TRBD1. The CDR3 runs 13 residues. Germline loops: CDR1 SQVTM, CDR2 ANQGSEA. V shed 3 bases, J shed 0 bases, and the junction held 1 base outside the gene matches. CDR3 sequence reads: CSVDRGLNTEAFF. DNA of the CDR3: TGCAGCGTTGATAGGGGGCTGAACACTGAAGCTTTCTTT.

The chain uses TRBV2 and TRBJ2-7, with 11 bases that match TRBD2. With V trimmed by 6 bases and J by 4 bases, 8 bases remained unmatched. This CDR3 is 15 amino acids long. The germline V gene encodes CDR1 SNHLY and CDR2 FYNNEI. This CDR3 reads CASRPLGTSGYEQYF. DNA for the CDR3: TGTGCCAGCAGGCCCTTAGGGACTAGCGGTTACGAGCAGTACTTC.

This chain connects TRBV28 to TRBJ2-7; TRBD2 matches at 7 bases. The CDR3 loop spans 17 amino acids. V lost 3 bases to trimming and J lost 6 bases; unmatched junction nucleotides: 17. CDR1 is MDHEN and CDR2 is SYDVKM in the germline V gene. The CDR3 DNA is TGTGCCAGCAGTTTCGTTCTTTCTGCTCGCGGGAGAGGCGAGCAGTACTTC. Protein product: CASSFVLSARGRGEQYF. Supplemented by reference TRBV28 and TRBJ2-7, the full variable domain reads DVKVTQSSRYLVKRTGEKVFLECVQDMDHENMFWYRQDPGLGLRLIYFSYDVKMKEKGDIPEGYSVSREKKERFSLILESASTNQTSMYLCASSFVLSARGRGEQYFGPGTRLTVT.

The chain has TRBV11-2 and TRBJ1-6; tentative D call: TRBD1 (6 bases). Trimming took 4 bases from V and 2 from J, leaving 9 bases between them. The CDR3 loop spans 15 amino acids. CDR1 is SGHAT, CDR2 FQNNGV, per germline. The CDR3 DNA follows: TGTGCCAGCAGCTGGGGGGGCACCTATAATTCACCCCTCCACTTT. The encoded protein is CASSWGGTYNSPLHF. The variable domain in full, with the rest retrieved from reference TRBV11-2 and TRBJ1-6, is EAGVAQSPRYKIIEKRQSVAFWCNPISGHATLYWYQQILGQGPKLLIQFQNNGVVDDSQLPKDRFSAERLKGVDSTLKIQPAKLEDSAVYLCASSWGGTYNSPLHFGNGTRLTVT.

The chain couples TRBV10-3 to TRBJ1-3, with D perhaps matching TRBD1 (6 bases). Trimming left V 7 bases short and J 0 bases short, with 16 bases between. Germline V CDR1 and CDR2: ENHRY, SYGVKD. This CDR3 spans 16 amino acids. CDR3 DNA: TGTGCCATCAAGGGCCAGGGGTCTGACTCTGGAAACACCATATATTTT. It specifies CAIKGQGSDSGNTIYF.

J is TRBJ1-2 and V is TRBV4-1; D is undetermined. This CDR3 comprises 14 residues. V lost 0 bases to trimming and J lost 8 bases, with 13 bases between them. Looked up from germline, CDR1 is MGHRA and CDR2 is YSYEKL. The CDR3 DNA reads as TGCGCCAGCAGCCAAGAAACAGACAACTTCGGCTACACCTTC. Translating gives CASSQETDNFGYTF.

The rearrangement joins TRBV24-1 to TRBJ2-1; TRBD1 matches at 7 bases. This CDR3 is built from 18 residues. Looked up from germline, CDR1 is KGHDR and CDR2 is SFDVKD. V was pared by 4 bases and J by 7 bases, with 18 bases of the junction left unmatched. The CDR3 DNA follows: TGTGCCACCAGTGACCCGGGATTAACACGCTCCAGGGGGAATGAGCAGTTCTTC. Protein sequence: CATSDPGLTRSRGNEQFF.

The chain has TRBV5-1 and TRBJ2-3; 12 bases align to TRBD2. With V trimmed by 3 bases and J by 5 bases, 13 bases remained unmatched. Germline V gene lookup returns CDR1 SGHRS and CDR2 YFSETQ. CDR3 length: 18 amino acids. This CDR3 reads CASSSRVILAGGGDTQYF. CDR3 DNA: TGCGCCAGCAGCTCCCGCGTGATTCTAGCGGGAGGGGGAGATACGCAGTATTTT.

The CDR3 nucleotides are TGTGCCTGGAGTAGAACTAGCGGGAGCTACAATGAGCAGTTCTTC. It is translated as CAWSRTSGSYNEQFF. The chain carries TRBV30 and TRBJ2-1; 11 nucleotides line up with TRBD2. V gave up 2 bases and J gave up 3 bases; unmatched junction bases: 3. The CDR3 is 15 residues long. The V gene's germline CDR1 is GTSNPN and CDR2 SVGIG (reference sequence).

The chain couples TRBV29-1 to TRBJ2-7; 7 bases map to TRBD1. CDR1 is SQVTM and CDR2 is ANQGSEA in the germline V gene. This CDR3 spans 14 amino acids. Trimming took 6 bases from V and 2 from J; bases not matched to a gene: 10. The CDR3 nucleotides are TGCAGCGTCGAGGACAGGCAACCCCCCTACGAGCAGTACTTC. Its translation: CSVEDRQPPYEQYF.

This clone was counted a single time. The genes are TRBV7-9 and TRBJ2-5, with a possible D match to TRBD1 (8 bases). This CDR3 is 15 amino acids long. Germline V CDR1 and CDR2: SEHNR, FQNEAQ (reference sequence). V was clipped by 2 bases and J by 5 bases, with 15 bases between them. For the CDR3, the DNA is TGTGCCAGCAGCTTACAGGGGGCGCGGGGGGAGACCCAGTACTTC. This gives the protein CASSLQGARGETQYF.

This chain joins TRBV9 and TRBJ1-2; tentative D call: TRBD1 (5 bases). The germline CDR1 and CDR2 sequences are SGDLS and YYNGEE. This CDR3 has 12 amino acids. The ends were cut back, 1 base at V and 7 bases at J, with 8 bases in the middle. The CDR3 DNA follows: TGTGCCAGCAGCGTACAGGGTAGTGGCTACACCTTC. Translation: CASSVQGSGYTF.

This clone was detected a few times. The genes are TRBV6-1 and TRBJ2-7; weak D call: TRBD1 (8 bases). The CDR3 totals 16 residues. The germline V and J ends were trimmed by 3 bases and 0 bases, with 15 bases remaining between them. Looked up from germline, CDR1 is MNHNS and CDR2 is SASEGT. CDR3 DNA sequence: TGTGCCAGCAGTGATGGACAGGGAGGGCTCTCCTACGAGCAGTACTTC. This codes for CASSDGQGGLSYEQYF.

The gene calls are TRBV19 and TRBJ2-7; D possibly corresponds to TRBD2 (6 bases). From germline, CDR1 is LNHDA and CDR2 SQIVND (reference sequence). This CDR3 spans 15 amino acids. V lost 5 bases to trimming and J lost 0 bases, with 14 bases between them. CDR3 in DNA: TGTGCCAGTAGTTACCGGGACTCCCCCTCCTACGAGCAGTACTTC. This codes for CASSYRDSPSYEQYF.

This clone was counted a few times. V usage is TRBV2 and J usage is TRBJ2-7; D unresolved. V lost 2 bases and J lost 4, with 6 bases in between. The CDR3 sequence is 12 residues long. Looked up from germline, CDR1 is SNHLY and CDR2 is FYNNEI. The CDR3 here is CASSEFNYEQYF. In DNA form, the CDR3 reads TGTGCCAGCAGTGAATTTAATTACGAGCAGTACTTC.

The V and J genes are TRBV25-1 and TRBJ1-2; weak D call: TRBD1 (6 bases). V lost 6 bases, J lost 1 base, and 12 bases lay in between. Germline lookup yields CDR1 MGHDK and CDR2 SYGVNS. The CDR3 is made up of 14 amino acids. This chain's CDR3 is CASSNREINYGYTF. CDR3 in DNA: TGTGCCAGCAGCAACAGGGAGATTAACTATGGCTACACCTTC.

This clone came up once. This chain uses TRBV7-6 with TRBJ2-5, with a tentative D call TRBD1 (5 bases). V was clipped by 2 bases and J by 1 base, with 17 bases between them. Germline CDR1 and CDR2: SGHVS and FNYEAQ. This CDR3 contains 17 residues. The CDR3 DNA reads as TGTGCCAGCAGCTTATTCCCTCCTGGGGCAGGCCAAGAGACCCAGTACTTC. It yields the protein CASSLFPPGAGQETQYF.

The chain has TRBV18 and TRBJ2-1; the match to TRBD1 covers 9 bases. Germline CDR1 KGHSH, CDR2 LQKENI. Trimming removed 4 bases from V and 2 bases from J; junction bases left unmatched: 3. This CDR3 spans 15 amino acids. CDR3 in DNA: TGTGCCAGCTCACTTACAGGGGGCACCTACAATGAGCAGTTCTTC. The encoded protein is CASSLTGGTYNEQFF.

The chain uses TRBV2 and TRBJ1-5, with 8 positions matching TRBD1. Germline V gene lookup returns CDR1 SNHLY and CDR2 FYNNEI. J was trimmed by 2 bases and V by 5 bases; bases with no gene match: 5. The CDR3 sequence is 15 residues long. The CDR3 DNA is TGTGCCAGCAGTCAGTTGACAGGGGGCAATCAGCCCCAGCATTTT. As protein: CASSQLTGGNQPQHF.

The rearrangement links TRBV19 to TRBJ2-5, with 8 bases aligning to TRBD1. The germline V gene encodes CDR1 LNHDA and CDR2 SQIVND (reference sequence). The V and J ends lost 3 bases and 4 bases, in that order; junction bases with no gene match: 7. This CDR3 contains 15 residues. DNA of the CDR3: TGTGCCAGTAGTATCAGGGGGCAGGGGGCAGAGACCCAGTACTTC. It translates to CASSIRGQGAETQYF.

This clone was seen once. The chain recombines TRBV1 with TRBJ1-2. TRBV1 is tagged as a pseudogene. The CDR3 is 17 amino acids. CDR3 residues: CTSSQDLPILQLYGYTF. The CDR3 DNA sequence: TGCACCAGCAGCCAAGATCTCCCGATCCTTCAACTCTATGGCTACACCTTC.

The rearrangement joins TRBV24-1 to TRBJ1-2, with 9 bases identical to TRBD1. Germline V lookup: CDR1 KGHDR, CDR2 SFDVKD. J lost 3 bases, V lost 4 bases, and 5 bases had no gene match. The CDR3 loop spans 15 amino acids. In DNA, the CDR3 is TGTGCCACCAGTGACCCGGGACAGGGAGACTATGGCTACACCTTC. Translation: CATSDPGQGDYGYTF.

V usage is TRBV18 and J usage is TRBJ2-2, with 7 positions matching TRBD1. Germline loops: CDR1 KGHSH, CDR2 LQKENI. V lost 3 bases, J lost 7 bases, and 8 bases stayed unmatched. This CDR3 is 15 amino acids long. In DNA, the CDR3 is TGTGCCAGCTCACCCCGAGACAGGGTCGGCGGGGAGCTGTTTTTT. This sequence encodes CASSPRDRVGGELFF.

This rearrangement joins TRBV18 to TRBJ1-2, with D possibly TRBD1 on 6 matching bases. This CDR3 contains 14 residues. V was cut by 1 base and J by 8 bases, with 14 bases left in between. Germline CDR1 is KGHSH and CDR2 is LQKENI. CDR3 nucleotide sequence: TGTGCCAGCTCACCACTCGGACAGCTCAGCGGCTACACCTTC. Its translation: CASSPLGQLSGYTF.

V is TRBV2 and J is TRBJ1-6; D may be TRBD1 (5 bases). V was pared by 11 bases and J by 4 bases, with 18 bases between. The germline V gene has CDR1 SNHLY and CDR2 FYNNEI. CDR3 size: 15 residues. In DNA form, the CDR3 reads TGTGCCGGGGAAGGGGAAAGGGCATATAATTCACCCCTCCACTTT. Its protein product is CAGEGERAYNSPLHF.